The 21 T cell receptor beta chains in this list originate from one sample, sequenced in a study of blood T cell repertoires in COVID-19. This table comes from immunoSEQ multiplex PCR, and its TCRdb copy is limited to in-frame clones, with some not included. The sample comprises almost 300,000 clones, more than 75% of which are singletons, and 1% to 1.5% rests with the top ten. Sequencing was done on a sample of peripheral blood. These receptors were obtained from an older man with acute or convalescent COVID-19.

This clone occurred a few times. This sequence joins TRBV3-1 (or the pseudogene TRBV3-2) and TRBJ2-1; 8 bases agree with TRBD1. The CDR3 is made up of 13 amino acids. The V segment lost 0 bases and the J segment 12 bases; nucleotides outside the gene matches: 4. The germline V gene has CDR1 LGHDT and CDR2 YNNKEL (reference sequence). In DNA form, the CDR3 reads TGTGCCAGCAGCCAAGAACTACAGGGGGTGCAGTTCTTC. This translates into CASSQELQGVQFF.

The table lists this clone with a few counts. The rearrangement links TRBV28 to TRBJ1-1; D is undetermined. Trimming shortened V by 7 bases and J by 4 bases, and 13 bases separated the two germline ends. Germline V lookup: CDR1 MDHEN, CDR2 SYDVKM. The CDR3 is 13 amino acids. CDR3 region: CASTLTGGTEAFF. Here the CDR3 DNA reads TGTGCCAGCACCCTTACGGGAGGCACTGAAGCTTTCTTT.

The rearrangement uses TRBV9 and TRBJ2-6, with a weak D call TRBD1 (6 bases). Trimming took off 4 bases at V and 4 bases at J, with 12 bases between the two ends. CDR1 and CDR2 (germline): SGDLS, YYNGEE. The CDR3 is made up of 15 amino acids. The CDR3 here is CASSTRQAGANVLTF. The CDR3 nucleotides are TGTGCCAGCAGCACAAGACAGGCGGGGGCCAACGTCCTGACTTTC.

V gene TRBV27 combines with J gene TRBJ2-3; 9 bases are a match to TRBD1. The J segment lost 1 base and the V segment lost 2 bases, leaving 10 bases of the junction unmatched. The germline CDR1 and CDR2 sequences are MNHEY and SMNVEV (reference sequence). The CDR3 is 18 amino acids. CDR3 bases: TGTGCCAGCAGTTTAAAGCTTATGGGACAGGGACGCACAGATACGCAGTATTTT. Translation: CASSLKLMGQGRTDTQYF.

About this clone: Other nucleotide sequences in the sample specify the same CDR3. This CDR3 reads CASSDGSSGNTIYF. For the CDR3, the DNA is TGTGCCAGCAGTGACGGTAGCTCTGGAAACACCATATATTTT. The chain combines TRBV6-1 with TRBJ1-3, with D uncertain. V lost 3 bases and J 0 bases, leaving 6 bases between the germline ends. CDR3 size: 14 residues. Per the germline V gene, CDR1 is MNHNS and CDR2 is SASEGT.

V and J are TRBV19 and TRBJ2-4; D unresolved. Germline V gene data show CDR1 as LNHDA and CDR2 as SQIVND (reference sequence). The CDR3 contains 14 residues. Trimming took 5 bases from V and 5 from J, leaving 13 bases between them. This chain's CDR3 is CASSRTSVQNIQYF. Written as DNA, the CDR3 is TGTGCCAGTAGTCGTACCAGCGTTCAAAACATTCAGTACTTC.

V is TRBV10-1 and J is TRBJ2-1, with 9 bases aligning to TRBD2. The V and J ends lost 0 bases and 0 bases, in that order; junction bases with no gene match: 6. CDR1 and CDR2 from the germline V gene are WNHNN and SYGVQD (reference sequence). The CDR3 sequence is 18 residues long. The CDR3 DNA reads as TGCGCCAGCAGTGAGTCTTGGGCTAGCGGGAACTCCTACAATGAGCAGTTCTTC. Translating it yields CASSESWASGNSYNEQFF.

J is TRBJ2-1 and V is TRBV18; 7 bases are a match to TRBD1. CDR3 length: 12 residues. CDR1 KGHSH and CDR2 LQKENI come from the germline V gene. J was trimmed by 8 bases and V by 4 bases; bases with no gene match: 2. CDR3 residues: CASSRQGYEQFF. The CDR3 DNA reads as TGTGCCAGCTCACGACAGGGATATGAGCAGTTCTTC.

This clone was counted only a few times. CDR3 sequence reads: CASSSVGADYGYTF. In DNA form, the CDR3 reads TGTGCCAGCAGCTCCGTAGGGGCGGACTATGGCTACACCTTC. The rearrangement joins TRBV6-5 to TRBJ1-2, with D possibly being TRBD1 (5 bases). The CDR3 length is 14 residues. The V end lost 6 bases, the J end lost 3 bases, and 14 bases lay between the germline ends. Germline CDR1 MNHEY, CDR2 SVGAGI.

V gene TRBV14 combines with J gene TRBJ1-6; tentative D call: TRBD1 (6 bases). V lost 0 bases and J 8 bases, leaving 11 bases between the germline ends. Per germline, CDR1 SGHDN and CDR2 FVKESK. The CDR3 runs 15 residues. The CDR3: CASSQDPRGYSPLHF. The DNA of the CDR3 is TGTGCCAGCAGCCAAGATCCCAGGGGCTATTCACCCCTCCACTTT.

The V gene is TRBV6-5, the J gene TRBJ2-2, with D unresolved. The V end lost 2 bases, the J end lost 0 bases, and 7 bases lay between the germline ends. The CDR3 consists of 15 residues. Germline V gene data show CDR1 as MNHEY and CDR2 as SVGAGI. The CDR3 reads CASSYQSANTGELFF. In DNA form, the CDR3 reads TGTGCCAGCAGTTACCAGAGCGCGAACACCGGGGAGCTGTTTTTT.

CDR3 sequence: CASSQRYGGNTYNEQFF. The CDR3 DNA is TGCGCCAGCAGCCAAAGATACGGGGGGAACACCTACAATGAGCAGTTCTTC. This chain joins TRBV4-1 and TRBJ2-1, with 7 nucleotides matching TRBD2. The germline gives CDR1 MGHRA, CDR2 YSYEKL. CDR3 size: 17 residues. The junction had 9 bases not matched to a gene; V was cut back by 2 bases and J by 2 bases.

The chain links TRBV7-2 to TRBJ1-3; D is uncertain. CDR3 length: 15 amino acids. Trimming cost V 1 base and J 4 bases, with 11 bases left between them. The germline CDR1 and CDR2 sequences are SGHTA and FQGNSA. The CDR3 sequence: CASSLVGVAGNTIYF. In nucleotides, the CDR3 is TGTGCCAGCAGCTTAGTCGGGGTAGCCGGAAACACCATATATTTT.

Points on this clone: Within the sample, other DNA sequences also encode this same CDR3. The chain carries TRBV24-1 and TRBJ1-1, with 7 bases fitting TRBD1. CDR3 size: 15 residues. Germline-derived CDR1 and CDR2 are KGHDR and SFDVKD. Unmatched junction bases numbered 3, after V lost 2 bases and J lost 1 base. CDR3 nucleotide sequence: TGTGCCACCAGTGATTCCCGACAGGGGAACACTGAAGCTTTCTTT. Protein: CATSDSRQGNTEAFF.

This clone came up once. CDR3 nucleotides: TGTGCCAGCAGTGATACAGGTTCCAATCAGCCCCAGCATTTT. Translation gives CASSDTGSNQPQHF. The rearrangement joins TRBV28 to TRBJ1-5, with D possibly being TRBD1 (5 bases). Trimming took off 5 bases at V and 3 bases at J, with 11 bases between the two ends. Germline CDR1 and CDR2: MDHEN and SYDVKM. The CDR3 has 14 amino acids.

The rearrangement links TRBV4-3 to TRBJ2-7; 7 bases line up with TRBD1. Per the germline V gene, CDR1 is LGHNA and CDR2 is YSLEER. V shed 1 base and J 6 bases; nucleotides not matched to a gene: 9. The CDR3 extends over 15 amino acids. CDR3 coding DNA: TGCGCCAGCAGCCAAGCCGGAAACAGGGGACGCGAGCAGTACTTC. Protein: CASSQAGNRGREQYF.

The chain couples TRBV6-5 to TRBJ2-1; 12 bases match TRBD2. V was pared by 0 bases and J by 8 bases, with 2 bases of the junction left unmatched. The CDR3 sequence is 15 residues long. Germline V gene data show CDR1 as MNHEY and CDR2 as SVGAGI. The CDR3 DNA follows: TGTGCCAGCAGTTACTCGACTAGCGGGAGATATGAGCAGTTCTTC. Translated: CASSYSTSGRYEQFF.

The CDR3 is CASSEQFEGALHF. The CDR3 DNA reads as TGTGCCAGCAGTGAACAGTTCGAGGGGGCCCTCCACTTT. This chain links TRBV6-1 with TRBJ1-6; possible D gene TRBD1, 6 bases. The CDR3 extends over 13 amino acids. Germline V gene data show CDR1 as MNHNS and CDR2 as SASEGT. V was pared by 2 bases and J by 14 bases, with 13 bases between.

The chain is built from TRBV19 and TRBJ1-2, with D uncertain. Trimming cost V 3 bases and J 5 bases, with 10 bases left between them. Per the germline V gene, CDR1 is LNHDA and CDR2 is SQIVND (reference sequence). CDR3 size: 13 residues. CDR3 region: CASSMGGMYGYTF. CDR3 nucleotides: TGTGCCAGTAGTATGGGAGGGATGTATGGCTACACCTTC.

The chain links TRBV27 to TRBJ1-5; a possible D gene is TRBD1 (6 bases). The CDR3 runs 17 residues. Per the germline V gene, CDR1 is MNHEY and CDR2 is SMNVEV (reference sequence). Trimming cost V 6 bases and J 3 bases, with 21 bases left between them. CDR3 nucleotides: TGTGCCAGCAGCGACTCAGAGGACAGCGGAAACAATCAGCCCCAGCATTTT. It yields the protein CASSDSEDSGNNQPQHF.

The chain couples TRBV18 to TRBJ2-5, with unresolved D. The CDR3 contains 14 residues. CDR1 is KGHSH, CDR2 LQKENI, per germline. V gave up 1 base and J gave up 2 bases, with 8 bases separating them. The CDR3 sequence: CASSPQYTQETQYF. The CDR3 DNA reads TGTGCCAGCTCACCACAGTATACACAAGAGACCCAGTACTTC.